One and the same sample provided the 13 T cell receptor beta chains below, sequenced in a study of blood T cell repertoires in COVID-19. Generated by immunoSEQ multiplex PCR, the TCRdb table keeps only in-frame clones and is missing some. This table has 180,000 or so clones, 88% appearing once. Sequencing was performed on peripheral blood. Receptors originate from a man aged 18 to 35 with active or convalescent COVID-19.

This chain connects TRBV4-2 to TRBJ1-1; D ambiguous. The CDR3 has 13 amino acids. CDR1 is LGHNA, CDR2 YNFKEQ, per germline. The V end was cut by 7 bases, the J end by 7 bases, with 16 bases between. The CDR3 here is CASTSMVRDEAFF. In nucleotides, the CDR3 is TGTGCCAGCACTTCAATGGTGAGGGATGAAGCTTTCTTT.

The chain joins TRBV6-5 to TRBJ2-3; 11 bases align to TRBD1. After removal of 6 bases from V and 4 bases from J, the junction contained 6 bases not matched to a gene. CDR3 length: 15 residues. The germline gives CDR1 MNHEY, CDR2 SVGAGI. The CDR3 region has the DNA TGTGCCAGCAGCCCCCTGGGACAGGGGGCAGATACGCAGTATTTT. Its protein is CASSPLGQGADTQYF.

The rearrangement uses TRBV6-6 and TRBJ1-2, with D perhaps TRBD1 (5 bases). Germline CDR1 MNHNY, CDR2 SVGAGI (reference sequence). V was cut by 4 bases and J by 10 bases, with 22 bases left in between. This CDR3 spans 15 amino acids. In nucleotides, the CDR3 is TGTGCCAGCAGTTTACCGAAAGGGGCTGGGGAGGACTACACCTTC. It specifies CASSLPKGAGEDYTF.

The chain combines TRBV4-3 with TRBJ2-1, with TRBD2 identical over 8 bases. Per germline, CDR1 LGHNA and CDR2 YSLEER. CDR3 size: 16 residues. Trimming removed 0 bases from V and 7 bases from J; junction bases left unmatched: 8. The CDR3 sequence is CASSQDRAGEENEQFF. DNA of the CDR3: TGCGCCAGCAGCCAAGACCGAGCGGGAGAGGAAAATGAGCAGTTCTTC.

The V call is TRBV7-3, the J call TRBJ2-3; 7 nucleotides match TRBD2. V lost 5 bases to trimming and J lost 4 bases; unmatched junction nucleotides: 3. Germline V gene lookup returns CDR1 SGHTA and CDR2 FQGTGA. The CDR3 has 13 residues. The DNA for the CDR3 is TGTGCCAGCAGCCCGGGGAGGGCAGATACGCAGTATTTT. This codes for CASSPGRADTQYF.

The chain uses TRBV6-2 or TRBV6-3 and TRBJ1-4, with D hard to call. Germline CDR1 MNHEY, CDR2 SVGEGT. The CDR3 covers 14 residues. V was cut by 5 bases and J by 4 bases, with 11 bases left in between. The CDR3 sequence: CASSRSSINEKLFF. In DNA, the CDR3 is TGTGCCAGCAGTCGAAGTTCTATTAATGAAAAACTGTTTTTT.

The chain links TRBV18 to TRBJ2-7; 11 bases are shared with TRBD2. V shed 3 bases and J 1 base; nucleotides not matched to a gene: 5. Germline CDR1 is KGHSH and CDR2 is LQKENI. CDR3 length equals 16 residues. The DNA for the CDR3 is TGTGCCAGCTCACCTGGACTAGCGGGCCTTTCCTACGAGCAGTACTTC. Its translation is CASSPGLAGLSYEQYF. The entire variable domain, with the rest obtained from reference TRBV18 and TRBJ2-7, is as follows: NAGVMQNPRHLVRRRGQEARLRCSPMKGHSHVYWYRQLPEEGLKFMVYLQKENIIDESGMPKERFSAEFPKEGPSILRIQQVVRGDSAAYFCASSPGLAGLSYEQYFGPGTRLTVT.

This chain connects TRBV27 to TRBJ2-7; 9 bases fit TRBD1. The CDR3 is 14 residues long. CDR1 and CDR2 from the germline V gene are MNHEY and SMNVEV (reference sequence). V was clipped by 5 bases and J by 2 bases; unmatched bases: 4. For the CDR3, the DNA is TGTGCCAGCAGTGCCACAGGGGGCCCCTACGAGCAGTACTTC. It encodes CASSATGGPYEQYF.

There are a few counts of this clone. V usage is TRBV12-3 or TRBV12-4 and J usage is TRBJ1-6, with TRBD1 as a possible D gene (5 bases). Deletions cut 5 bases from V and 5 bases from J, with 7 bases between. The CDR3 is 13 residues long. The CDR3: CASSGQNNSPLHF. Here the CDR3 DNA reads TGTGCCAGCAGTGGACAAAATAATTCACCCCTCCACTTT.

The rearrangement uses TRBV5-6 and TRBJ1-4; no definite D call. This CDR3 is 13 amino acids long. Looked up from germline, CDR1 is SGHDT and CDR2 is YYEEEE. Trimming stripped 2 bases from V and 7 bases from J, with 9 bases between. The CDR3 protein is CASSFAYGEKLFF. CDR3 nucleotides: TGTGCCAGCAGCTTTGCCTATGGTGAAAAACTGTTTTTT.

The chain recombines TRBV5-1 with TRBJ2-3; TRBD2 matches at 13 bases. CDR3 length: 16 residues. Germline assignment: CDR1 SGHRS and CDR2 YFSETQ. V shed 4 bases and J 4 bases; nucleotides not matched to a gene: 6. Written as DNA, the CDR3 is TGCGCCAGCAGCATAGGACTAGCGGGAGAGGCAGATACGCAGTATTTT. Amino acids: CASSIGLAGEADTQYF.

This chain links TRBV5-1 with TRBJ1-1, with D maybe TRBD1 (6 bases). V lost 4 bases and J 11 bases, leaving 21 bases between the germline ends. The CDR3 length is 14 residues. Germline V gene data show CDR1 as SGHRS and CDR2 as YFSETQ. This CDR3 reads CASSPAQGTLTAFF. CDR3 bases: TGCGCCAGCAGCCCGGCGCAGGGGACGCTAACGGCTTTCTTT.

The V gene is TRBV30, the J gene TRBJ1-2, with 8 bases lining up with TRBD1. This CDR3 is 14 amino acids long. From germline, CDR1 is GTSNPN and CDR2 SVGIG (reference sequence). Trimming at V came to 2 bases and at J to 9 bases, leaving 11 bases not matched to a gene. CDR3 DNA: TGTGCCTGGAGTCCAGACAGGGGAACGAGTAGCTACACCTTC. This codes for CAWSPDRGTSSYTF.